In its sample, the clone carrying this TCR beta chain was seen once. This entry belongs to a study of CD4+ T cells in melanoma. The data were produced by immunoSEQ multiplex PCR, yet TCRdb's version contains in-frame clones alone and is incomplete. The table lists about 50,000 clones, approximately 89% of them singletons. Germline V gene sequence: CDR1 SEHNR, CDR2 FQNEAQ (reference sequence). The CDR3 length is 18 residues. Trimming took 3 bases from V and 6 from J; bases not matched to a gene: 14. The sequenced sample consisted of peripheral blood. This receptor was taken from a human donor with melanoma. V usage is TRBV7-9 and J usage is TRBJ1-4; 9 bases are a match to TRBD1. This CDR3 is CASSFGRTGVGYDEKLFF. The DNA for the CDR3 is TGTGCCAGCAGCTTCGGCCGGACAGGGGTCGGGTACGATGAAAAACTGTTTTTT.